The 15 T cell receptor beta chains reported below all come from one sample, sequenced in a study of identical twins. One entry per CDR3 protein results from TCRdb running MiXCR on the 5' RACE reads. The sample lists around 550,000 distinct CDR3 sequences, 15% occurring once. This same sample was also part of a study on yellow fever vaccine responses in identical twins.

The source material was CD4+ T cells sorted from blood. The source of these receptors is a woman aged 18-29 years in good health.

This chain joins TRBV11-3 and TRBJ2-5; D is perhaps TRBD2 (6 bases). The germline gives CDR1 SGHNT, CDR2 YENEEA. V lost 5 bases to trimming and J lost 1 base, with 11 bases between them. The length of the CDR3 is 14 residues. The CDR3 protein is CASSELARQETQYF. The CDR3 DNA reads as TGTGCCAGCAGCGAACTAGCTCGCCAAGAGACCCAGTACTTC.

This chain uses TRBV18 with TRBJ2-3, with unresolved D. Looked up from germline, CDR1 is KGHSH and CDR2 is LQKENI. This CDR3 has 17 residues. The V end lost 1 base, the J end lost 5 bases, and 19 bases lay between the germline ends. Here the CDR3 DNA reads TGTGCCAGCTCACCACGTGAATGGTCCTTCCGTGAAGATACGCAGTATTTT. Its translation is CASSPREWSFREDTQYF.

This clonotype showed up just a few times. V is TRBV7-9 and J is TRBJ2-5; 7 bases line up with TRBD1. This CDR3 contains 16 residues. V shed 5 bases and J 3 bases; nucleotides not matched to a gene: 12. The germline gives CDR1 SEHNR, CDR2 FQNEAQ (reference sequence). The CDR3 nucleotides read TGTGCCAGCAGCCCGGACAGGTCCGTGTCAGAAGAGACCCAGTACTTC. It specifies CASSPDRSVSEETQYF.

In this sample, this clonotype turned up many times. J is TRBJ2-1 and V is TRBV12-3 or TRBV12-4; 7 bases match TRBD1. The length of the CDR3 is 15 residues. The J segment lost 4 bases and the V segment lost 6 bases, leaving 9 bases of the junction unmatched. The CDR3 sequence: CASRVGQVIYNEQFF. CDR3 DNA sequence: TGTGCCAGCAGAGTTGGACAGGTTATATACAATGAGCAGTTCTTC.

The table lists this clonotype with a count of one. The chain combines TRBV5-6 with TRBJ2-5; 14 bases map to TRBD2. CDR3 size: 18 residues. The V gene's germline CDR1 is SGHDT and CDR2 YYEEEE. Unmatched junction bases numbered 10, after V lost 2 bases and J lost 4 bases. The CDR3 region is CASSFRLAGGLRRETQYF. The DNA of the CDR3 is TGTGCCAGCAGCTTTCGACTAGCGGGGGGGCTAAGGCGAGAGACCCAGTACTTC.

The chain is built from TRBV18 and TRBJ2-5, with D possibly TRBD2 on 5 matching bases. Trimming left V 4 bases short and J 0 bases short, with 9 bases between. The CDR3 contains 14 residues. Germline V gene sequence: CDR1 KGHSH, CDR2 LQKENI. This chain's CDR3 is CASSLPGYQETQYF. The CDR3 bases are TGTGCCAGCTCACTCCCGGGGTACCAAGAGACCCAGTACTTC.

The V call is TRBV20-1, the J call TRBJ2-2, with 9 bases lining up with TRBD2. The J segment lost 4 bases and the V segment lost 2 bases, leaving 20 bases of the junction unmatched. This CDR3 contains 20 residues. Germline loops: CDR1 DFQATT, CDR2 SNEGSKA (reference sequence). The CDR3 coding sequence is TGCAGTGCTAGACCTCAAGGGATACAGCGGGGGGCCTGGGGCACCGGGGAGCTGTTTTTT. Encoded protein: CSARPQGIQRGAWGTGELFF.

The J gene is TRBJ2-2, the V gene TRBV9; TRBD1 agrees at 11 bases. There are 16 residues in the CDR3. The trim removed 4 bases at V and 5 bases at J, leaving 7 bases unmatched. The germline gives CDR1 SGDLS, CDR2 YYNGEE. CDR3 amino acids: CASSPHGDRGTGELFF. DNA for the CDR3: TGTGCCAGCAGCCCCCACGGGGACAGGGGGACCGGGGAGCTGTTTTTT.

A few counts support this clonotype. This chain links TRBV5-1 with TRBJ2-3; TRBD2 matches 13 bases. The CDR3 length is 16 residues. The germline CDR1 and CDR2 sequences are SGHRS and YFSETQ. The V and J ends lost 4 bases and 4 bases, in that order; junction bases with no gene match: 6. CDR3 protein: CASSTRLAGGSDTQYF. As DNA, the CDR3 is TGCGCCAGCAGCACAAGACTAGCGGGAGGATCAGATACGCAGTATTTT.

In this sample, this clonotype turned up a few times. The rearrangement joins TRBV29-1 to TRBJ2-5; D call uncertain. V was cut by 6 bases and J by 3 bases, with 11 bases left in between. The CDR3 is 12 amino acids. The germline gives CDR1 SQVTM, CDR2 ANQGSEA. The CDR3 coding sequence is TGCAGCGTCTCCGATGGGGAAGAGACCCAGTACTTC. Protein product: CSVSDGEETQYF.

V is TRBV13 and J is TRBJ1-6, with D unresolved. The germline V and J ends were trimmed by 3 bases and 9 bases, with 6 bases remaining between them. The CDR3 loop spans 12 amino acids. Germline CDR1 is PRHDT and CDR2 is FYEKMQ (reference sequence). The chain's CDR3 is CASSFVTSPLHF. The CDR3 bases are TGTGCCAGCAGCTTTGTAACTTCACCCCTCCACTTT.

This clonotype was picked up many times. The genes are TRBV5-1 and TRBJ2-7, with 7 bases lining up with TRBD1. Germline V gene data show CDR1 as SGHRS and CDR2 as YFSETQ. This CDR3 has 12 residues. Trimming cost V 4 bases and J 4 bases; bases outside gene matches: 2. This CDR3 is CASSAQGYEQYF. The DNA for the CDR3 is TGCGCCAGCAGCGCACAGGGGTACGAGCAGTACTTC.

This clonotype was picked up a small number of times. J is TRBJ2-5 and V is TRBV24-1, with 9 bases lining up with TRBD1. Germline CDR1 KGHDR, CDR2 SFDVKD. CDR3 size: 16 residues. Trimming removed 4 bases from V and 4 bases from J; junction bases left unmatched: 9. Here the CDR3 DNA reads TGTGCCACCAGTGACCAACCGGGACAGGGTGGAGAGACCCAGTACTTC. Its translation is CATSDQPGQGGETQYF.

The CDR3, as DNA: TGTGCCAGCAGTGCGATACAGGAGACCTACGAGCAGTACTTC. Translated: CASSAIQETYEQYF. The chain combines TRBV6-1 with TRBJ2-7, with D perhaps TRBD1 (5 bases). The V end lost 4 bases, the J end lost 2 bases, and 12 bases lay between the germline ends. Germline V gene sequence: CDR1 MNHNS, CDR2 SASEGT. The CDR3 loop spans 14 amino acids.

The chain couples TRBV19 to TRBJ2-3; D ambiguous. The CDR3 runs to 14 residues. V dropped 3 bases and J dropped 2 bases, with 9 bases sitting between them. Germline V gene lookup returns CDR1 LNHDA and CDR2 SQIVND (reference sequence). CDR3: CASSIDGNTDTQYF. In DNA, the CDR3 is TGTGCCAGTAGTATCGACGGTAACACAGATACGCAGTATTTT.